This T cell receptor beta chain was observed in a study of CD8 T cells in ankylosing spondylitis. On this clonotype: Its antigen is not known.

MiXCR, run by TCRdb on the 5' RACE reads, gives a single entry per CDR3 protein. In the table there are 250,000 or so distinct CDR3 sequences, under 30% of which are singletons. The study's findings and limits: Peripheral blood samples showed relatively rare disease-linked clones, and these clones were CD8+.

This CDR3 comprises 15 residues. Germline V lookup: CDR1 DFQATT, CDR2 SNEGSKA (reference sequence). V lost 5 bases to trimming and J lost 4 bases; unmatched junction nucleotides: 12. The V and J genes are TRBV20-1 and TRBJ2-5, with 8 bases identical to TRBD1. Sequencing used blood, either unsorted or a sorted T cell fraction (not recorded which). The TCR originated in a male donor with ankylosing spondylitis or in good health (not recorded which). The CDR3 region has the DNA TGCAGTGCTCCGCCAGACAGGGGTTTAAGAGAGACCCAGTACTTC. It specifies CSAPPDRGLRETQYF.